This entry is about one T cell receptor (beta chain). As handled by the study authors: Reference gene primers were amplified, and this amplification served to estimate nucleated cell counts. Here immunoSEQ multiplex PCR was the method, and the copy in TCRdb shows in-frame clones only, minus some. Clonal size and the V and J genes are those of that table, whereas D and trimming came from the DNA. Of 1,500 to 2,000 clones in the sample, 70% to 85% are singletons; the top ten hold roughly 16%. V was shortened by 3 bases and J by 6 bases, with 11 bases between the two germline ends. The germline CDR1 and CDR2 sequences are KGHSH and LQKENI. The CDR3 spans 13 residues. The sample originates from a study of blood T cell repertoires in COVID-19.

This chain connects TRBV18 to TRBJ1-1; TRBD1 might be the D (6 bases). Sequences were obtained from peripheral blood. This TCR derives from a man in his 70s with active COVID-19. The DNA of the CDR3 is TGTGCCAGCTCACCCCGGACAGTCGCTGAAGCTTTCTTT. Translation gives CASSPRTVAEAFF.